Below, 20 T cell receptor beta chains from the same sample are listed, as sequenced in a study of T cells in Graves' hyperthyroidism and ophthalmopathy. Authors of the study amplified TCR beta CDR3 regions from RNA transcripts. HTBI primers were used for first-round RT-PCR of the TCR CDR3. TCRdb processed the multiplex PCR reads anew with MiXCR; each CDR3 protein has one entry. The table lists hundreds of thousands of distinct CDR3 sequences, approximately 14% of them singletons. Sample: blood. Receptors were obtained from a woman younger than 35 with Graves' hyperthyroidism.

This clonotype was observed many times. J is TRBJ2-3 and V is TRBV29-1, with D possibly being TRBD2 (6 bases). V lost 7 bases and J lost 0, with 14 bases in between. This CDR3 region has 14 residues. Per germline, CDR1 SQVTM and CDR2 ANQGSEA. CDR3 loop: CSAKEGVSTDTQYF. CDR3 bases: TGCAGCGCGAAGGAGGGCGTAAGCACAGATACGCAGTATTTT.

This clonotype was observed a few times. J is TRBJ1-1 and V is TRBV7-9; D remains ambiguous. Between the trimmed V and J ends, which lost 2 bases and 5 bases, there was a span of 6 bases. This CDR3 spans 12 amino acids. In germline, CDR1 is SEHNR, CDR2 FQNEAQ (reference sequence). The CDR3, as DNA: TGTGCCAGCAGCTTACTGGAAACTGAAGCTTTCTTT. This codes for CASSLLETEAFF.

This clonotype was seen repeatedly, ten times or more. CDR3 in amino acids: CASSLTPEQYF. CDR3 sequence (DNA): TGTGCCAGCAGCCTTACTCCCGAGCAGTACTTC. The J gene is TRBJ2-7, the V gene TRBV11-2, with D unclear. The germline V gene encodes CDR1 SGHAT and CDR2 FQNNGV. This CDR3 contains 11 residues. The V and J ends lost 5 bases and 6 bases respectively, with 8 bases between them.

The chain combines TRBV29-1 with TRBJ2-7; D is ambiguous. Germline V CDR1 and CDR2: SQVTM, ANQGSEA. Trimming left V 6 bases short and J 4 bases short, with 13 bases between. The CDR3 is made up of 12 amino acids. The CDR3 sequence is CSVCDPPYEQYF. In DNA form, the CDR3 reads TGCAGCGTCTGCGACCCCCCTTACGAGCAGTACTTC.

This clonotype was detected ten times or more. In nucleotides, the CDR3 is TGTGCCAGCAGTTCAAGAAGGGGAGGGCGATATGGCTACACCTTC. This sequence encodes CASSSRRGGRYGYTF. The chain is built from TRBV28 and TRBJ1-2; tentatively, D is TRBD1 (5 bases). Germline-derived CDR1 and CDR2 are MDHEN and SYDVKM. Trimming took off 4 bases at V and 5 bases at J, with 17 bases between the two ends. This CDR3 has 15 residues.

This clonotype was detected a few times. The chain uses TRBV5-5 and TRBJ2-3; D is ambiguous. This CDR3 contains 16 residues. Germline CDR1 reads SGHKS; CDR2 reads YYEKEE (reference sequence). V dropped 0 bases and J dropped 2 bases, with 13 bases sitting between them. The CDR3 nucleotides are TGTGCCAGCAGCTTGGTTCACCCGAGGTTCACAGATACGCAGTATTTT. As protein: CASSLVHPRFTDTQYF.

The chain combines TRBV13 with TRBJ1-6, with a weak D call TRBD1 (5 bases). The CDR3 spans 14 residues. The germline V and J ends were trimmed by 4 bases and 8 bases, with 12 bases remaining between them. The germline gives CDR1 PRHDT, CDR2 FYEKMQ (reference sequence). Written as DNA, the CDR3 is TGTGCCAGCAGCTCGGGACTAAGGGATTCACCCCTCCACTTT. Protein: CASSSGLRDSPLHF. Looking up the rest from reference TRBV13 and TRBJ1-6 gives the full variable domain: AAGVIQSPRHLIKEKRETATLKCYPIPRHDTVYWYQQGPGQDPQFLISFYEKMQSDKGSIPDRFSAQQFSDYHSELNMSSLELGDSALYFCASSSGLRDSPLHFGNGTRLTVT.

This clonotype has just a few counts. The CDR3 loop is CASSQGLGAIQPQHF. In DNA form, the CDR3 reads TGTGCCAGCAGCCAGGGTCTCGGGGCAATTCAGCCCCAGCATTTT. The rearrangement links TRBV3-1 to TRBJ1-5; tentative D call: TRBD1 (5 bases). The CDR3 is 15 residues long. CDR1 is LGHDT, CDR2 YNNKEL, per germline (reference sequence). The V and J ends lost 3 bases and 6 bases respectively, with 15 bases between them.

In this sample, this clonotype turned up many times. This sequence joins TRBV30 and TRBJ2-1, with 9 bases lining up with TRBD2. Germline-derived CDR1 and CDR2 are GTSNPN and SVGIG (reference sequence). The CDR3 loop spans 15 amino acids. V was pared by 0 bases and J by 8 bases, with 8 bases of the junction left unmatched. The CDR3 DNA sequence: TGTGCCTGGAGTGTGGAGCTAGCGGGATGGGATGAGCAGTTCTTC. Translating gives CAWSVELAGWDEQFF.

Ten or more counts support this clonotype. V gene TRBV28 combines with J gene TRBJ1-1; unclear D gene. This CDR3 spans 14 amino acids. Germline assignment: CDR1 MDHEN and CDR2 SYDVKM. V was clipped by 10 bases and J by 3 bases, with 18 bases between them. The CDR3 coding sequence is TGTGCCACCCGGGAGACGCCTACTTACACTGAAGCTTTCTTT. Protein: CATRETPTYTEAFF.

CDR3 coding DNA: TGTGCTAGTGGTTCAGGACAGTTCAATGAGCAGTTCTTC. This encodes CASGSGQFNEQFF. V gene TRBV12-5 combines with J gene TRBJ2-1; tentatively, D is TRBD1 (6 bases). The germline gives CDR1 LGHNT, CDR2 FRNRAP. This CDR3 contains 13 residues. The germline V and J ends were trimmed by 4 bases and 6 bases, with 10 bases remaining between them.

The chain employs TRBV18 and TRBJ1-2, with TRBD1 matching over 8 bases. The CDR3 extends over 15 amino acids. Germline V gene data show CDR1 as KGHSH and CDR2 as LQKENI. V lost 3 bases to trimming and J lost 4 bases; unmatched junction nucleotides: 7. The CDR3 DNA reads as TGTGCCAGCTCACCGGACAGGGCCCAGCCCTATGGCTACACCTTC. This codes for CASSPDRAQPYGYTF.

The V gene is TRBV13, the J gene TRBJ1-4; D is perhaps TRBD1 (5 bases). Trimming removed 5 bases at V and 10 bases at J, with 11 bases between. Per the germline V gene, CDR1 is PRHDT and CDR2 is FYEKMQ (reference sequence). CDR3 size: 12 residues. The CDR3 coding sequence is TGTGCCAGCAGCGAAGACAGTGGAAAACTGTTTTTT. It specifies CASSEDSGKLFF.

A note on this clonotype: At one boundary the junction diverges from the germline segment, which might be a read error. The chain combines TRBV24-1 with TRBJ2-2, with 7 bases identical to TRBD1. CDR3 length: 15 amino acids. Germline V gives CDR1 KGHDR, CDR2 SFDVKD. In DNA form, the CDR3 reads TGTGCCACCAGTGATCGACAGGGTACGGCCGGGGAGCTGGTTTTT. Translated, it gives CATSDRQGTAGELVF.

This clonotype was seen many times. This chain connects TRBV20-1 to TRBJ2-1, with a possible D match to TRBD2 (5 bases). Germline CDR1 is DFQATT and CDR2 is SNEGSKA (reference sequence). The length of the CDR3 is 13 residues. V gave up 8 bases and J gave up 5 bases, with 16 bases separating them. The CDR3 loop is CSTSREPHNEQFF. The DNA for the CDR3 is TGCAGTACTTCCCGGGAACCTCACAATGAGCAGTTCTTC.

This clonotype occurred many times. Its ends do not fully match the called genes, so a read error is possible. The chain is built from TRBV7-7 and TRBJ2-1; the match to TRBD2 covers 14 bases. Germline lookup yields CDR1 SSHAT and CDR2 FNYEAQ (reference sequence). This CDR3 region has 14 residues. The CDR3 DNA reads as TGTGCTAGCAGGGGACTAGCGGGAGTCCTTGAGCAGTTCTTC. This sequence encodes CASRGLAGVLEQFF.

This clonotype was found many times. The chain joins TRBV20-1 to TRBJ2-7, with 8 bases matching TRBD1. Germline lookup yields CDR1 DFQATT and CDR2 SNEGSKA (reference sequence). The junction had 1 base not matched to a gene; V was cut back by 4 bases and J by 2 bases. The CDR3 covers 12 residues. The CDR3 sequence is CSAMDRAYEQYF. The CDR3 coding sequence is TGCAGTGCTATGGACAGGGCCTACGAGCAGTACTTC.

This clonotype was seen more than once but under ten times. One junction end disagrees with the germline gene, perhaps due to a read error. The chain couples TRBV29-1 to TRBJ2-5; D might be TRBD2 (7 bases). CDR3 length equals 15 residues. CDR1 is SQVTM and CDR2 is ANQGSEA in the germline V gene. CDR3 region: CSVWGGAALQEAQYF. CDR3 in DNA: TGCAGCGTCTGGGGGGGGGCAGCCCTCCAAGAGGCCCAGTACTTC.

The chain combines TRBV18 with TRBJ2-3; D possibly uses TRBD1 or TRBD2 (5 bases each). The CDR3 loop spans 14 amino acids. Germline lookup yields CDR1 KGHSH and CDR2 LQKENI. V gave up 3 bases and J gave up 4 bases, with 11 bases separating them. CDR3 bases: TGTGCCAGCTCACCCCCCCAGGGACCAGATACGCAGTATTTT. Protein: CASSPPQGPDTQYF.

The chain links TRBV15 to TRBJ2-1; TRBD2 agrees at 7 bases. The J call is doubtful: the DNA matches TRBJ2-7 better. Looked up from germline, CDR1 is LNHNV and CDR2 is YYDKDF (reference sequence). This CDR3 comprises 16 residues. CDR3 region: CATSNLEAGEANEQYF. The CDR3 DNA reads as TGTGCCACCAGCAACTTGGAGGCGGGGGAGGCCAATGAGCAGTACTTC.